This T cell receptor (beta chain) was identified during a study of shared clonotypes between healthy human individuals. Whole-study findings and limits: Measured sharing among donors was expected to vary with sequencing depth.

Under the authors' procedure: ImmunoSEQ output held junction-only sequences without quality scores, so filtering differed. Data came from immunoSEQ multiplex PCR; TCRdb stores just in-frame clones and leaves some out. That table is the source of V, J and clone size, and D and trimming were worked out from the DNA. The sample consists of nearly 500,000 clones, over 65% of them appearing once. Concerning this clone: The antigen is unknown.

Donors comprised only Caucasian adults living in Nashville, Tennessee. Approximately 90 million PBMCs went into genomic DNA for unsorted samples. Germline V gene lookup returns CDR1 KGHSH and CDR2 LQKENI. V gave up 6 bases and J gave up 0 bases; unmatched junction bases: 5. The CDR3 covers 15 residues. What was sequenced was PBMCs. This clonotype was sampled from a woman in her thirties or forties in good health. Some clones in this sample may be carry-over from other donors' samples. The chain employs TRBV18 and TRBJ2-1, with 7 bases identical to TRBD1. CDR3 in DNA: TGTGCCAGCTCCGACAGGGCCCTCTCCTACAATGAGCAGTTCTTC. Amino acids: CASSDRALSYNEQFF.